Listed below are T cell receptor beta chains from one sample, sequenced in a study of metastatic and nonmetastatic thyroid tumors. Using MiXCR, TCRdb re-called clones from the PCR reads. The profile shows roughly 15,000 clones, 20% to 30% of them singletons. The sequencing sample was made of tumor tissue. These receptor sequences come from a female donor with papillary thyroid cancer or a benign thyroid nodule (not recorded which). Some clones in this sample may be carry-over from other donors' samples. The CDR3 runs from the conserved cysteine through the conserved F or W.

>TRBJ2-7|TRBV29-1
CSVKTGKSSYEQYF
>TRBJ1-2|TRBV6-1
CASRTDRASNYGYTF
>TRBJ2-1|TRBV24-1
CATSDPGLAGGPYNEQFF
>TRBJ2-7|TRBV28
CASSTGQGFYEQYF
>TRBJ1-6|TRBV27
CASTRFWGDDSPLHF
>TRBJ1-1|TRBV14
CASSHPLAGTEAFF
>TRBJ2-7|TRBV5-4
CASSLPPSGRAGEQYF
>TRBJ2-6|TRBV10-3
CATGASGANVLTF
>TRBJ1-1|TRBV5-1
CDRQNSVGEKAFF
>TRBJ2-7|TRBV20-1
CSARGTTYEQYF
>TRBJ2-2|TRBV9
CASSRDPGQGGGELFF
>TRBJ2-2|TRBV7-3
CASSLMAGVNTGELFF
>TRBJ2-3|TRBV6-1
CASRERDSAPDTQYF
>TRBJ1-1|TRBV2
CASSEARYVAPGSTEAFF
>TRBJ1-2|TRBV3-1
CASSVTGIGYGYTF
>TRBJ1-1|TRBV10-1
CASKNANTEAFF
>TRBJ2-7|TRBV5-6
CASSLGRTSVSYEQYF
>TRBJ2-3|TRBV11-1
CASSPGTGRVTDTQYF
>TRBJ1-1|TRBV28
CASSQRGYTEAFF
>TRBJ1-2|TRBV20-1
CSARGTGNYGYTF
>TRBJ2-5|TRBV15
CATSKPGQGRVQETQYF
>TRBJ1-1|TRBV28
CASSFMWPEDTEAFF
>TRBJ2-7|TRBV15
CATSRSPGTGADEQYF
>TRBJ2-6|TRBV5-1
CASSLVASGSVRAGANVLTF
>TRBJ2-7|TRBV18
CASSPGRGGPREQYF
>TRBJ2-7|TRBV30
CAWSGIGQGLYEQYF
>TRBJ2-7|TRBV20-1
CSASWGAAEQYF
>TRBJ2-5|TRBV9
CASSAGTVQETQYF
>TRBJ2-3|TRBV6-1
CASSHITDTQYF
>TRBJ2-2|TRBV7-3
CASSLTARRTLELFF
>TRBJ1-2|TRBV6-6
CASSYRRTGTYGYTF
>TRBJ2-3|TRBV6-1
CASSLSVTGVPDTQYF
>TRBJ1-1|TRBV20-1
CSALGGAMWREAFF
>TRBJ2-1|TRBV6-8
CASSPPKTGPYNEQFF
>TRBJ2-3|TRBV7-9
CASRKTGRVDDTQYF
>TRBJ1-2|TRBV20-1
CSARDKGLGYTF
>TRBJ1-4|TRBV10-3
CAISTSATNEKLFF
>TRBJ1-1|TRBV6-1
CASSPGQGSTEAFF
>TRBJ2-2|TRBV4-1
CASSQFGGTNTGELFF
>TRBJ2-1|TRBV6-4
CASSARDGPREQFF
>TRBJ1-1|TRBV6-2/TRBV6-3
CASQDLNTEAFF
>TRBJ2-3|TRBV7-2
CASSRPRGWCTDTQYF
>TRBJ1-2|TRBV5-1
CASSEGDYGYTF
>TRBJ1-6|TRBV27
CPQRGVRSGSPLHF
>TRBJ2-3|TRBV19
CASSILWTSGDTDTQYF
>TRBJ1-6|TRBV7-9
CASSLVGPLHF
>TRBJ1-6|TRBV6-1
CAGQSSYNSPLHF
>TRBJ2-7|TRBV5-6
CASISTGRESYEQYF
>TRBJ2-1|TRBV10-3
CAISDSRILRYNEQFF
>TRBJ2-3|TRBV6-1
CATSRGDREDTQYF
>TRBJ2-7|TRBV18
CASSPRGRDEQYF
>TRBJ2-6|TRBV11-3
CASSQGDSGANVLTF
>TRBJ2-7|TRBV5-1
CASRLGEGSYEQYF
>TRBJ2-1|TRBV20-1
CSASRAGVSYNEQFF